The 30 T cell receptor beta chains below come from one sample, sequenced in a study of blood T cell repertoires in COVID-19. Profiled with immunoSEQ multiplex PCR; TCRdb holds only in-frame clones, not every one. The profile shows nearly 90,000 clones, roughly 78% of them singletons. Specimen: peripheral blood. The receptors originated from a woman older than 75 with acute or convalescent COVID-19.

V gene TRBV2 combines with J gene TRBJ1-1, with D uncertain. V lost 2 bases and J 10 bases, leaving 14 bases between the germline ends. Per germline, CDR1 SNHLY and CDR2 FYNNEI. There are 13 residues in the CDR3. The CDR3 protein is CASSESVEGRAFF. For the CDR3, the DNA is TGTGCCAGCAGTGAATCAGTCGAAGGGAGAGCTTTCTTT.

This clone came up a few times. Written as DNA, the CDR3 is TGTGCCAGCAGCTCGGACAGGGGGCAAGAGACCCAGTACTTC. Protein sequence: CASSSDRGQETQYF. The chain joins TRBV11-3 to TRBJ2-5; TRBD1 matches 10 bases. Germline CDR1 is SGHNT and CDR2 is YENEEA. This CDR3 has 14 residues. V dropped 4 bases and J dropped 2; count of bases not matched to a gene: 1.

This chain connects TRBV30 to TRBJ1-1; tentative D call: TRBD1 (5 bases). The CDR3 loop spans 14 amino acids. V dropped 0 bases and J dropped 3 bases, with 11 bases sitting between them. Germline V gene data show CDR1 as GTSNPN and CDR2 as SVGIG (reference sequence). CDR3 nucleotides: TGTGCCTGGAGTGTCAGGGTTAAGGACACTGAAGCTTTCTTT. This encodes CAWSVRVKDTEAFF.

The table lists this clone with a count of one. The V gene is TRBV2, the J gene TRBJ2-7, with TRBD1 identical over 11 bases. CDR1 is SNHLY and CDR2 is FYNNEI in the germline V gene. This CDR3 region has 16 residues. The J segment lost 4 bases and the V segment lost 3 bases, leaving 8 bases of the junction unmatched. In DNA, the CDR3 is TGTGCCAGCAGTGATTCCCCGGGACAGGGGGGTTACGAGCAGTACTTC. It translates to CASSDSPGQGGYEQYF.

This clone came up a few times. The V gene is TRBV4-3, the J gene TRBJ1-6; 7 bases match TRBD1. With V trimmed by 4 bases and J by 9 bases, 12 bases remained unmatched. Germline CDR1 reads LGHNA; CDR2 reads YSLEER. This CDR3 has 16 amino acids. The CDR3 DNA is TGCGCCAGCAGCCGAAACTCGGGACAGAGCCGTTCACCCCTCCACTTT. It encodes CASSRNSGQSRSPLHF.

This clone was recorded at least ten times. This rearrangement joins TRBV11-2 to TRBJ2-2; D gene uncertain. The germline V gene encodes CDR1 SGHAT and CDR2 FQNNGV. This CDR3 has 15 amino acids. V was clipped by 3 bases and J by 5 bases, with 13 bases between them. The CDR3 reads CASSLLVPGTGELFF. CDR3 bases: TGTGCCAGCAGCTTGCTGGTGCCCGGGACCGGGGAGCTGTTTTTT.

Comment on this clone: This specimen includes other DNA sequences encoding the same CDR3. This rearrangement joins TRBV6-1 to TRBJ1-2; 10 bases map to TRBD1. The length of the CDR3 is 15 residues. With 3 bases clipped from V and 3 bases from J, the junction kept 4 bases outside the gene matches. In germline, CDR1 is MNHNS, CDR2 SASEGT. The CDR3 sequence: CASSDPGTGDYGYTF. CDR3 nucleotide sequence: TGTGCCAGCAGTGATCCCGGGACAGGGGACTATGGCTACACCTTC.

This chain connects TRBV18 to TRBJ1-2; D possibly corresponds to TRBD1 (5 bases). Germline V gives CDR1 KGHSH, CDR2 LQKENI. With 5 bases removed from V and 2 bases from J, the gap between germline ends came to 6 bases. The CDR3 totals 12 residues. CDR3 coding DNA: TGTGCCAGCTCAGCAGGGAACTATGGCTACACCTTC. It specifies CASSAGNYGYTF.

The V call is TRBV5-1, the J call TRBJ2-5; TRBD1 agrees at 9 bases. Germline-derived CDR1 and CDR2 are SGHRS and YFSETQ. The CDR3 totals 14 residues. V gave up 2 bases and J gave up 4 bases; unmatched junction bases: 3. CDR3 DNA sequence: TGCGCCAGCAGCTTCACAGGGGGCTCAGAGACCCAGTACTTC. Translated: CASSFTGGSETQYF.

CDR3 DNA sequence: TGCGCCAGCACCCGAGAAGAGACCCAGTACTTC. This sequence encodes CASTREETQYF. V gene TRBV5-1 combines with J gene TRBJ2-5; D is uncertain. Germline V CDR1 and CDR2: SGHRS, YFSETQ. The CDR3 has 11 residues. The V and J ends lost 6 bases and 3 bases respectively, with 6 bases between them.

The J gene is TRBJ2-2, the V gene TRBV19; tentatively, D is TRBD2 (6 bases). The CDR3 runs to 14 residues. V gave up 2 bases and J gave up 6 bases, with 10 bases separating them. Germline V CDR1 and CDR2: LNHDA, SQIVND (reference sequence). The CDR3 DNA follows: TGTGCCAGTAGTATATCCCGGGACTCCGGGGAGCTGTTTTTT. It yields the protein CASSISRDSGELFF.

This clone came up once. The CDR3: CATGRGDYEQYF. CDR3 bases: TGTGCCACAGGGCGTGGGGACTACGAGCAGTACTTC. The gene calls are TRBV10-3 and TRBJ2-7; a possible D gene is TRBD1 (5 bases). Trimming left V 10 bases short and J 3 bases short, with 13 bases between. CDR1 is ENHRY and CDR2 is SYGVKD in the germline V gene. The CDR3 totals 12 residues.

Here the CDR3 DNA reads TGTGCCAGCCGCCTAGAACAGGTTTCCTACAATGAGCAGTTCTTC. It codes for CASRLEQVSYNEQFF. V gene TRBV2 combines with J gene TRBJ2-1; D is perhaps TRBD1 (5 bases). The CDR3 is 15 residues long. Trimming cost V 8 bases and J 1 base, with 15 bases left between them. CDR1 is SNHLY and CDR2 is FYNNEI in the germline V gene. Full variable domain (rest looked up from reference TRBV2 and TRBJ2-1): EPEVTQTPSHQVTQMGQEVILRCVPISNHLYFYWYRQILGQKVEFLVSFYNNEISEKSEIFDDQFSVERPDGSNFTLKIRSTKLEDSAMYFCASRLEQVSYNEQFFGPGTRLTVL.

The chain uses TRBV6-5 and TRBJ2-1, with D possibly TRBD2 on 6 matching bases. Germline V gives CDR1 MNHEY, CDR2 SVGAGI. The CDR3 contains 16 residues. V was pared by 0 bases and J by 9 bases, with 18 bases between. The CDR3: CASSYSSGGYESEQFF. The CDR3 nucleotides are TGTGCCAGCAGTTACTCCTCTGGGGGGTATGAGAGTGAGCAGTTCTTC.

The gene calls are TRBV4-1 and TRBJ2-1; D is unclear. V dropped 1 base and J dropped 2 bases, with 18 bases sitting between them. CDR3 length: 18 residues. Germline V lookup: CDR1 MGHRA, CDR2 YSYEKL. The CDR3 spells CASSQVTLYSSPYNEQFF. DNA of the CDR3: TGCGCCAGCAGCCAAGTGACCCTCTATAGTAGCCCCTACAATGAGCAGTTCTTC.

The chain links TRBV30 to TRBJ1-2; D not certain. The V gene's germline CDR1 is GTSNPN and CDR2 SVGIG (reference sequence). This CDR3 spans 11 amino acids. Trimming shortened V by 5 bases and J by 2 bases, and 6 bases separated the two germline ends. CDR3 loop: CAWGENYGYTF. CDR3 DNA sequence: TGTGCCTGGGGTGAGAACTATGGCTACACCTTC.

The chain is built from TRBV6-6 and TRBJ2-1; TRBD1 is a possible D gene (6 bases). CDR3 length: 16 amino acids. Germline assignment: CDR1 MNHNY and CDR2 SVGAGI (reference sequence). The germline V and J ends were trimmed by 7 bases and 4 bases, with 20 bases remaining between them. Written as DNA, the CDR3 is TGTGCCAGCAACCCCCCAGGGCAGGGGTTTTACAATGAGCAGTTCTTC. Protein: CASNPPGQGFYNEQFF.

The chain combines TRBV11-2 with TRBJ2-7; 10 nucleotides match TRBD1. Germline V gene data show CDR1 as SGHAT and CDR2 as FQNNGV. V was pared by 3 bases and J by 6 bases, with 2 bases of the junction left unmatched. The CDR3 has 13 residues. This CDR3 is CASSLGQGFEQYF. In nucleotides, the CDR3 is TGTGCCAGCAGCTTGGGACAGGGGTTCGAGCAGTACTTC.

The rearrangement links TRBV18 to TRBJ2-5; no clear D gene. The CDR3 is 14 residues long. Germline CDR1 reads KGHSH; CDR2 reads LQKENI. The ends were cut back, 4 bases at V and 5 bases at J, with 14 bases in the middle. CDR3 sequence: CASSLELAIETQYF. The CDR3 DNA reads as TGTGCCAGCTCACTTGAGTTAGCTATTGAGACCCAGTACTTC. Together with reference TRBV18 and TRBJ2-5, the CDR3 gives the full variable domain: NAGVMQNPRHLVRRRGQEARLRCSPMKGHSHVYWYRQLPEEGLKFMVYLQKENIIDESGMPKERFSAEFPKEGPSILRIQQVVRGDSAAYFCASSLELAIETQYFGPGTRLLVL.

The CDR3 region is CASSFQGNEQFF. The CDR3 DNA is TGTGCCAGCAGCTTCCAGGGAAATGAGCAGTTCTTC. The J gene is TRBJ2-1, the V gene TRBV5-6, with D perhaps matching TRBD1 (5 bases). The ends were cut back, 2 bases at V and 7 bases at J, with 7 bases in the middle. CDR3 size: 12 residues. The germline V gene has CDR1 SGHDT and CDR2 YYEEEE.

The V and J genes are TRBV6-5 and TRBJ2-6; D is perhaps TRBD1 (6 bases). The CDR3 length is 15 residues. The germline gives CDR1 MNHEY, CDR2 SVGAGI. V was pared by 11 bases and J by 3 bases, with 17 bases between. DNA of the CDR3: TGTGCCGCCCAATCAGGGGCCGATGGGGCCAACGTCCTGACTTTC. Encoded protein: CAAQSGADGANVLTF.

The chain couples TRBV5-1 to TRBJ1-2; D is unresolved. The CDR3 loop spans 14 amino acids. Trimming left V 0 bases short and J 0 bases short, with 6 bases between. Per germline, CDR1 SGHRS and CDR2 YFSETQ. The CDR3 loop reads CASSLEPANYGYTF. CDR3 sequence (DNA): TGCGCCAGCAGCTTGGAACCAGCTAACTATGGCTACACCTTC.

The chain links TRBV18 to TRBJ1-1; D remains ambiguous. This CDR3 has 13 residues. V shed 3 bases and J shed 7 bases, with 12 bases lying between them. The germline V gene has CDR1 KGHSH and CDR2 LQKENI. CDR3 DNA: TGTGCCAGCTCACCCTCCGACACCCGTGAAGCTTTCTTT. Encoded protein: CASSPSDTREAFF.

The gene calls are TRBV5-5 and TRBJ1-1, with D possibly being TRBD1 (6 bases). Trimming cost V 4 bases and J 4 bases, with 17 bases left between them. Germline CDR1 reads SGHKS; CDR2 reads YYEKEE (reference sequence). CDR3 length equals 15 residues. The chain's CDR3 is CASSPGGGAGTEAFF. For the CDR3, the DNA is TGTGCCAGCAGCCCTGGGGGGGGCGCGGGCACTGAAGCTTTCTTT.

This clone is medium-sized by share. The chain carries TRBV7-3 and TRBJ1-2; 9 bases fit TRBD1. In germline, CDR1 is SGHTA, CDR2 FQGTGA. This CDR3 spans 15 amino acids. The junction had 7 bases not matched to a gene; V was cut back by 5 bases and J by 3 bases. The CDR3 sequence is CASSAGQGTDYGYTF. The CDR3 DNA reads TGTGCCAGCAGCGCGGGACAGGGAACAGACTATGGCTACACCTTC.

The V call is TRBV10-3, the J call TRBJ1-1, with 9 bases lining up with TRBD1. The length of the CDR3 is 14 residues. The junction had 3 bases not matched to a gene; V was cut back by 6 bases and J by 1 base. The V gene's germline CDR1 is ENHRY and CDR2 SYGVKD. The CDR3 protein is CAIRRGQGNTEAFF. CDR3 coding DNA: TGTGCCATCAGGAGGGGACAGGGGAACACTGAAGCTTTCTTT.

This chain joins TRBV2 and TRBJ2-3; D gene ambiguous. The CDR3 is 11 residues long. With 9 bases removed from V and 3 bases from J, the gap between germline ends came to 7 bases. In germline, CDR1 is SNHLY, CDR2 FYNNEI. CDR3: CASSYTDTQYF. CDR3 in DNA: TGTGCCAGTAGTTATACAGATACGCAGTATTTT.

V gene TRBV7-9 combines with J gene TRBJ1-1; D not certain. V was trimmed by 5 bases and J by 3 bases, leaving 13 bases between them. This CDR3 region has 14 residues. The germline CDR1 and CDR2 sequences are SEHNR and FQNEAQ (reference sequence). CDR3 nucleotides: TGTGCCAGCAGCGGCCCGGGAGGGCACACTGAAGCTTTCTTT. Its protein is CASSGPGGHTEAFF.

The rearrangement uses TRBV11-2 and TRBJ2-7, with no clear D. CDR1 and CDR2 (germline): SGHAT, FQNNGV. The V end was cut by 1 base, the J end by 1 base, with 11 bases between. This CDR3 has 15 amino acids. CDR3 nucleotide sequence: TGTGCCAGCAGCTTAGCCGAAGCAAAATCCTACGAGCAGTACTTC. Protein sequence: CASSLAEAKSYEQYF.

The chain has TRBV18 and TRBJ2-5, with 7 bases identical to TRBD1. The CDR3 is 14 amino acids. V gave up 6 bases and J gave up 3 bases; unmatched junction bases: 7. The germline gives CDR1 KGHSH, CDR2 LQKENI. The CDR3 here is CASSPLTGKETQYF. The CDR3 DNA follows: TGTGCCAGCTCGCCTTTGACAGGGAAAGAGACCCAGTACTTC.